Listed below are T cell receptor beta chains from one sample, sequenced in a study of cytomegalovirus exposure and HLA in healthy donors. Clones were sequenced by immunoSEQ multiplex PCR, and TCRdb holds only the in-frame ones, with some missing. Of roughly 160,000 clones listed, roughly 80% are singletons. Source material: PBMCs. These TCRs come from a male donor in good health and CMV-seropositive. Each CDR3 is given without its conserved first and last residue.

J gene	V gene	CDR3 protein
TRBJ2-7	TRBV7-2	ASSSPGAGEQY
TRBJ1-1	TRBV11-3	ASSLGGGNTEAF
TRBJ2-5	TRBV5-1	ASSTTGRAQETQY
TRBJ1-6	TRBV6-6	ASSYSRSENSPLH
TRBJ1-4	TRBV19	ASRVTGNNEKLF
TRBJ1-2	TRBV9	ASSPSGNAYGWT
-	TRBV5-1	ASSLDPGGGINEQY
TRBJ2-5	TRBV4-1	ASSSHSWFRAGGDETQY
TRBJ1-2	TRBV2	ASSVGVGGYGYT
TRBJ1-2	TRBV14	ASSRITGKDGYT
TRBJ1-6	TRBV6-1	ASSEALGQGNSPLH
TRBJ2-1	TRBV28	ASRNGLANNEQF
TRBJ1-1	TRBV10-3	AITNGQGARNTEAF
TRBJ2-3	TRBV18	ASSRWTSGGAVDTQY
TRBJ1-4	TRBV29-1	SVDQGSNEKLF